This entry lists 19 T cell receptor beta chains sequenced from one sample in a study of cytomegalovirus exposure and HLA in healthy donors. It was with 60 Vbeta and 13 Jbeta primers that the PCR ran. Clones were sequenced by immunoSEQ multiplex PCR, and TCRdb holds only the in-frame ones, with some missing. The repertoire holds around 150,000 clones, with about 74% as singletons. The specimen was PBMCs. These receptor sequences come from a man between 35 and 55 years old in good health and CMV-seronegative.

The rearrangement links TRBV6-5 to TRBJ2-7, with D tentatively TRBD1 (5 bases). Germline V CDR1 and CDR2: MNHEY, SVGAGI. The CDR3 is made up of 12 amino acids. Trimming stripped 5 bases from V and 6 bases from J, with 11 bases between. CDR3: CASSPRAGEQYF. CDR3 nucleotides: TGTGCCAGCAGTCCCAGGGCCGGCGAGCAGTACTTC.

This chain links TRBV7-2 with TRBJ2-1; the match to TRBD2 covers 10 bases. Trimming removed 7 bases from V and 5 bases from J; junction bases left unmatched: 5. Germline lookup yields CDR1 SGHTA and CDR2 FQGNSA. The CDR3 is 14 amino acids. The CDR3 is CASNPGLANNEQFF. CDR3 coding DNA: TGTGCCAGCAACCCGGGACTAGCGAACAATGAGCAGTTCTTC.

V usage is TRBV28 and J usage is TRBJ2-7, with D hard to call. The ends were cut back, 1 base at V and 2 bases at J, with 6 bases in the middle. The CDR3 spans 13 residues. The germline V gene encodes CDR1 MDHEN and CDR2 SYDVKM. CDR3: CASSLSPTYEQYF. CDR3 nucleotides: TGTGCCAGCAGTTTATCCCCTACCTACGAGCAGTACTTC.

The genes are TRBV10-3 and TRBJ2-3, with TRBD2 as a possible D gene (6 bases). The CDR3 spans 14 residues. Germline V gene sequence: CDR1 ENHRY, CDR2 SYGVKD. Trimming cost V 11 bases and J 2 bases, with 17 bases left between them. CDR3: CAHAREVDTDTQYF. Here the CDR3 DNA reads TGTGCCCACGCCAGGGAGGTTGACACAGATACGCAGTATTTT.

The chain joins TRBV6-5 to TRBJ1-3; D is unresolved. This CDR3 comprises 15 residues. Germline V gene lookup returns CDR1 MNHEY and CDR2 SVGAGI. Deletions cut 6 bases from V and 4 bases from J, with 16 bases between. The CDR3 is CASSRLFGGGNTIYF. CDR3 DNA: TGTGCCAGCAGCCGCCTATTTGGAGGGGGAAACACCATATATTTT.

This chain uses TRBV6-6 with TRBJ2-3; D remains unclear. Between the trimmed V and J ends, which lost 7 bases and 4 bases, there was a span of 12 bases. CDR1 and CDR2 from the germline V gene are MNHNY and SVGAGI (reference sequence). The CDR3 is made up of 13 amino acids. CDR3 bases: TGTGCCAGCACCCTCCCCCCAGCAGATACGCAGTATTTT. Encoded protein: CASTLPPADTQYF.

This clone was observed a single time. The chain links TRBV6-5 to TRBJ2-1; 7 nucleotides match TRBD2. The J segment lost 4 bases and the V segment lost 0 bases, leaving 6 bases of the junction unmatched. CDR1 is MNHEY and CDR2 is SVGAGI in the germline V gene. The CDR3 loop spans 16 amino acids. Here the CDR3 reads CASSYSILAEYNEQFF. Here the CDR3 DNA reads TGTGCCAGCAGTTACTCGATTCTAGCGGAGTACAATGAGCAGTTCTTC.

The chain links TRBV10-2 to TRBJ2-7, with TRBD2 matching 8 bases. J was trimmed by 5 bases and V by 4 bases; bases with no gene match: 10. Germline CDR1 is WSHSY and CDR2 is SAAADI. The CDR3 spans 15 residues. CDR3 in amino acids: CASSVTGGYQNEQYF. CDR3 in DNA: TGCGCCAGCAGTGTAACGGGAGGGTATCAGAACGAGCAGTACTTC.

The rearrangement uses TRBV25-1 and TRBJ2-2; 7 nucleotides align to TRBD1. The V gene end was trimmed by 9 bases and the J gene end by 0 bases; junction bases not matched to a gene: 4. Germline assignment: CDR1 MGHDK and CDR2 SYGVNS. The CDR3 extends over 14 amino acids. The CDR3, as DNA: TGTGCCAGTCAGACAGGGCCGAACACCGGGGAGCTGTTTTTT. It codes for CASQTGPNTGELFF.

The chain recombines TRBV5-1 with TRBJ1-4; D is possibly TRBD1 (5 bases). From germline, CDR1 is SGHRS and CDR2 YFSETQ. The ends were cut back, 0 bases at V and 7 bases at J, with 10 bases in the middle. The CDR3 is 14 amino acids. This chain's CDR3 is CASSLAGVGEKLFF. DNA of the CDR3: TGCGCCAGCAGCTTGGCGGGGGTAGGTGAAAAACTGTTTTTT.

V and J are TRBV6-5 and TRBJ2-7, with 7 bases fitting TRBD1. Per the germline V gene, CDR1 is MNHEY and CDR2 is SVGAGI. The V segment lost 6 bases and the J segment 0 bases; nucleotides outside the gene matches: 8. The CDR3 covers 15 residues. CDR3 sequence: CASRRDSQLSYEQYF. The CDR3 coding sequence is TGTGCCAGCAGAAGGGACAGCCAGCTCTCCTACGAGCAGTACTTC.

J is TRBJ1-4 and V is TRBV27, with D maybe TRBD1 (6 bases). V was clipped by 4 bases and J by 6 bases, with 12 bases between them. Germline loops: CDR1 MNHEY, CDR2 SMNVEV (reference sequence). The CDR3 sequence is 14 residues long. The CDR3 DNA follows: TGTGCCAGCAGTTCGACAGGATTTGATGAAAAACTGTTTTTT. Translating gives CASSSTGFDEKLFF.

V gene TRBV7-9 combines with J gene TRBJ1-1, with a weak D call TRBD1 (5 bases). This CDR3 contains 12 residues. Germline V lookup: CDR1 SEHNR, CDR2 FQNEAQ (reference sequence). Trimming removed 2 bases at V and 9 bases at J, with 10 bases between. CDR3 residues: CASSLNDRQAFF. As DNA, the CDR3 is TGTGCCAGCAGCTTAAACGACAGACAAGCTTTCTTT.

This chain uses TRBV4-3 with TRBJ2-3, with 12 bases aligning to TRBD2. J gave up 1 base and V 1 base, and 6 bases lay outside the gene matches. This CDR3 region has 18 residues. In germline, CDR1 is LGHNA, CDR2 YSLEER. For the CDR3, the DNA is TGCGCCAGCAGCCAAGTTTGGACTAGCGGGACCCGCACAGATACGCAGTATTTT. Encoded protein: CASSQVWTSGTRTDTQYF.

V and J are TRBV28 and TRBJ1-5, with D uncertain. Between the trimmed V and J ends, which lost 4 bases and 0 bases, there was a span of 7 bases. The CDR3 contains 14 residues. Germline loops: CDR1 MDHEN, CDR2 SYDVKM. The CDR3 is CASSYTFSNQPQHF. The CDR3 bases are TGTGCCAGCAGTTACACATTTAGCAATCAGCCCCAGCATTTT.

The J gene is TRBJ2-6, the V gene TRBV4-3; D is perhaps TRBD2 (5 bases). In germline, CDR1 is LGHNA, CDR2 YSLEER. Trimming cost V 4 bases and J 0 bases, with 16 bases left between them. CDR3 length: 18 residues. The CDR3 nucleotides are TGCGCCAGCAGCCTCGGTGGCCGACTAAGCTCTGGGGCCAACGTCCTGACTTTC. Encoded protein: CASSLGGRLSSGANVLTF.

A note on this clone: Other DNA variants within this sample encode the same CDR3. The chain couples TRBV28 to TRBJ2-7; 9 bases match TRBD1. The CDR3 has 13 residues. Germline trimming cut 5 bases from V and 3 bases from J; bases unmatched to any gene: 2. Germline loops: CDR1 MDHEN, CDR2 SYDVKM. CDR3 DNA: TGTGCCAGCAGTCCGGGACAGGGCTACGAGCAGTACTTC. Protein product: CASSPGQGYEQYF.

The rearrangement links TRBV5-1 to TRBJ2-5; 10 bases line up with TRBD2. Germline values: CDR1 SGHRS, CDR2 YFSETQ. This CDR3 region has 15 residues. The V segment lost 1 base and the J segment 3 bases; nucleotides outside the gene matches: 3. The chain's CDR3 is CASSLLAGVEETQYF. The CDR3 nucleotides read TGCGCCAGCAGCTTGCTAGCGGGAGTGGAAGAGACCCAGTACTTC. The variable domain in full, with the rest retrieved from reference TRBV5-1 and TRBJ2-5, is KAGVTQTPRYLIKTRGQQVTLSCSPISGHRSVSWYQQTPGQGLQFLFEYFSETQRNKGNFPGRFSGRQFSNSRSEMNVSTLELGDSALYLCASSLLAGVEETQYFGPGTRLLVL.

V and J are TRBV7-2 and TRBJ2-7; the D gene is possibly TRBD2 (5 bases). The CDR3 sequence is 17 residues long. Germline CDR1 and CDR2: SGHTA and FQGNSA. V was clipped by 2 bases and J by 2 bases, with 19 bases between them. The CDR3 is CASSLSSSGGLTYEQYF. In DNA, the CDR3 is TGTGCCAGCAGCTTATCCTCTTCGGGCGGGTTGACCTACGAGCAGTACTTC.